This entry lists 5 T cell receptor beta chains sequenced from one sample in a study of blood T cells in healthy people across ages. The authors ran a second PCR of roughly 6 to 11 cycles using a sample-barcoded 5' primer and a J-beta primer mix. One entry per CDR3 protein, called by TCRdb with MiXCR from the 5' RACE reads. The table lists 650,000 to 800,000 distinct CDR3 sequences, about 50% of them singletons. The sequenced sample consisted of blood. The source is a woman aged 80 or over in good health.

The genes are TRBV6-5 and TRBJ2-3; D is ambiguous. The germline V gene encodes CDR1 MNHEY and CDR2 SVGAGI. The CDR3 runs to 15 residues. V gave up 0 bases and J gave up 1 base, with 8 bases separating them. CDR3 coding DNA: TGTGCCAGCAGTTACTCGACGCCAGGCACAGATACGCAGTATTTT. It codes for CASSYSTPGTDTQYF.

As to this clonotype: A much larger clone lies one base from this, so it may be a read error. This chain joins TRBV5-5 and TRBJ2-6; no clear D. Germline V gene data show CDR1 as SGHKS and CDR2 as YYEKEE (reference sequence). V dropped 4 bases and J dropped 1 base, with 6 bases sitting between them. There are 14 residues in the CDR3. The CDR3 spells CASSVASGANVLTF. The DNA of the CDR3 is TGTGCCAGCAGCGTCGCTTCTGGGGCCAACGTCCTGACTTTC.

The chain employs TRBV20-1 and TRBJ2-7, with 8 bases fitting TRBD1. Trimming cost V 7 bases and J 1 base; bases outside gene matches: 6. The CDR3 contains 13 residues. Germline CDR1 is DFQATT and CDR2 is SNEGSKA (reference sequence). CDR3 in amino acids: CSEQGGSSYEQYF. CDR3 nucleotide sequence: TGCAGTGAACAGGGGGGAAGTTCCTACGAGCAGTACTTC.

The genes are TRBV28 and TRBJ2-6; D gene ambiguous. CDR3 length: 16 residues. Looked up from germline, CDR1 is MDHEN and CDR2 is SYDVKM. The V gene lost 5 bases and the J gene lost 0 bases, with 11 bases spanning the gap. CDR3 region: CASSLDRYSGANVLTF. The CDR3 coding sequence is TGTGCCAGCAGTCTGGACCGCTACTCTGGGGCCAACGTCCTGACTTTC. Using reference TRBV28 and TRBJ2-6 for the parts outside the CDR3, the full variable domain is DVKVTQSSRYLVKRTGEKVFLECVQDMDHENMFWYRQDPGLGLRLIYFSYDVKMKEKGDIPEGYSVSREKKERFSLILESASTNQTSMYLCASSLDRYSGANVLTFGAGSRLTVL.

This clonotype came up a few times. The chain joins TRBV11-2 to TRBJ1-1; the D gene is possibly TRBD1 (6 bases). The V gene lost 5 bases and the J gene lost 8 bases, with 15 bases spanning the gap. The CDR3 extends over 13 amino acids. Germline V gives CDR1 SGHAT, CDR2 FQNNGV. The CDR3 sequence: CASSPWTEEEAFF. CDR3 DNA: TGTGCCAGCAGCCCATGGACAGAGGAAGAAGCTTTCTTT.